This T cell receptor (beta chain) emerged from a study of graft-versus-host responses after intestinal transplantation. For the study at large: Transplants were multivisceral, liver-intestinal, or isolated intestinal. Recipients across the board were started on anti-thymocyte globulin induction, then kept on tacrolimus and steroids for two to four years.

As to this clone: As yet, its antigen is unknown.

This CDR3 comprises 15 residues. The junction had 10 bases not matched to a gene; V was cut back by 4 bases and J by 3 bases. Germline CDR1 SGHRS, CDR2 YFSETQ. Clones were read by immunoSEQ multiplex PCR, and TCRdb kept only the in-frame ones, dropping some. Seen here are about 54,000 clones, under 95% observed once, and the top ten hold around 5.1%. Whole-study findings and limits: Declines in HvG clones occurring early post-transplant were associated with peak circulating GvH clone levels.

The rearrangement joins TRBV5-1 to TRBJ2-7, with 7 nucleotides matching TRBD1. This material consisted of PBMCs, taken roughly 95 weeks after intestinal transplant. The sequence was obtained from a human patient who received an intestinal transplant, so some T cells may come from the graft donor. CDR3 residues: CASSPTGRGDYEQYF. The CDR3 DNA follows: TGCGCCAGCAGCCCGACAGGGAGAGGTGACTACGAGCAGTACTTC. The full variable domain, with the rest looked up from reference TRBV5-1 and TRBJ2-7, is KAGVTQTPRYLIKTRGQQVTLSCSPISGHRSVSWYQQTPGQGLQFLFEYFSETQRNKGNFPGRFSGRQFSNSRSEMNVSTLELGDSALYLCASSPTGRGDYEQYFGPGTRLTVT.